A single sample gave rise to the 24 T cell receptor beta chains below, sequenced in a study of regulatory T cells in long-lasting Graves disease. As to time point: persistent/refractory GD, antithyroid drugs over 5 years with positive TRAb. Preparation of the TCR library used RNA extracted from PBMCs. Sequencing libraries for TCR beta were prepared with iRepertoire HTBI primers and Arm-PCR of CDR3 regions. From the multiplex PCR reads, TCRdb called clonotypes with MiXCR, one entry per CDR3 protein. This table has fewer than 450,000 distinct CDR3 sequences, less than 25% appearing once. The sample here was peripheral blood mononuclear cells (PBMCs), taken when the disease was refractory, from a patient treated with antithyroid drugs. The source is a female donor with Graves disease.

The rearrangement links TRBV10-3 to TRBJ2-2; 7 nucleotides agree with TRBD1. CDR1 is ENHRY and CDR2 is SYGVKD in the germline V gene. The CDR3 is 15 residues long. The V and J ends lost 4 bases and 7 bases, in that order; junction bases with no gene match: 9. CDR3 residues: CAISAGDRTIGELFF. CDR3 sequence (DNA): TGTGCCATCAGTGCCGGGGACAGAACAATCGGGGAGCTGTTTTTT.

This clonotype showed up many times. The rearrangement uses TRBV7-9 and TRBJ2-7, with 8 bases aligning to TRBD2. Germline-derived CDR1 and CDR2 are SEHNR and FQNEAQ (reference sequence). This CDR3 has 14 residues. Trimming cost V 5 bases and J 5 bases; bases outside gene matches: 8. The CDR3 nucleotides are TGTGCCAGCAGCCCCCCCGGCGGGAGGAACGAGCAGTACTTC. It yields the protein CASSPPGGRNEQYF.

In this sample, this clonotype turned up many times. J is TRBJ1-1 and V is TRBV2; 9 bases align to TRBD1. Germline lookup yields CDR1 SNHLY and CDR2 FYNNEI. There are 13 residues in the CDR3. The J segment lost 1 base and the V segment lost 9 bases, leaving 3 bases of the junction unmatched. The CDR3 nucleotides read TGTGCCAGTCGGGACAGGGAGAACACTGAAGCTTTCTTT. Amino acid sequence: CASRDRENTEAFF.

This clonotype occurred a few times. This chain connects TRBV20-1 to TRBJ2-7; 7 nucleotides line up with TRBD1. This CDR3 contains 16 residues. V gave up 4 bases and J gave up 2 bases; unmatched junction bases: 14. Germline lookup yields CDR1 DFQATT and CDR2 SNEGSKA (reference sequence). For the CDR3, the DNA is TGCAGTGCTATTAGACCGACCGGGACAGTTACCTACGAGCAGTACTTC. It specifies CSAIRPTGTVTYEQYF.

For this clonotype: A much larger clone lies a single base off, so this may be a read error. The genes are TRBV6-2 or TRBV6-3 and TRBJ2-2; 10 nucleotides agree with TRBD2. The length of the CDR3 is 15 residues. CDR1 is MNHEY, CDR2 SVGEGT, per germline. CDR3 bases: TGTGCCAGCAGTTCGGGACTAGCGAACACCGGGGAGCTGCTTTTT. As protein: CASSSGLANTGELLF.

This clonotype was observed at least ten times. The chain joins TRBV11-2 to TRBJ2-5; D remains unclear. Trimming left V 1 base short and J 4 bases short, with 10 bases between. Per germline, CDR1 SGHAT and CDR2 FQNNGV. CDR3 length: 14 amino acids. The CDR3 reads CASSLAAGPETQYF. CDR3 sequence (DNA): TGTGCCAGCAGCTTAGCGGCAGGCCCAGAGACCCAGTACTTC. Full variable domain (rest looked up from reference TRBV11-2 and TRBJ2-5): EAGVAQSPRYKIIEKRQSVAFWCNPISGHATLYWYQQILGQGPKLLIQFQNNGVVDDSQLPKDRFSAERLKGVDSTLKIQPAKLEDSAVYLCASSLAAGPETQYFGPGTRLLVL.

This clonotype has a count of ten or more. This chain uses TRBV12-3 or TRBV12-4 with TRBJ2-7, with TRBD2 matching over 14 bases. V lost 1 base, J lost 2 bases, and 10 bases stayed unmatched. The CDR3 runs to 19 residues. This chain's CDR3 is CASSLVGLAGGHKPYEQYF. CDR3 nucleotides: TGTGCCAGCAGTTTAGTAGGACTAGCGGGAGGTCACAAACCCTACGAGCAGTACTTC.

This clonotype was recorded at least ten times. The CDR3 nucleotides read TGTGCCAGCCTCCCAGGGGGGGGTGGTGAAAAACTGTTTTTT. Protein sequence: CASLPGGGGEKLFF. This chain uses TRBV28 with TRBJ1-4; 7 positions agree with TRBD1. This CDR3 spans 14 amino acids. Germline V gene lookup returns CDR1 MDHEN and CDR2 SYDVKM. The junction had 10 bases not matched to a gene; V was cut back by 8 bases and J by 7 bases.

At least ten counts were recorded for this clonotype. The V and J genes are TRBV30 and TRBJ1-5; TRBD1 matches at 10 bases. Germline CDR1 reads GTSNPN; CDR2 reads SVGIG (reference sequence). With V trimmed by 4 bases and J by 6 bases, 3 bases remained unmatched. The CDR3 runs 13 residues. CDR3 residues: CAWTRDRGQPQHF. The CDR3 DNA reads TGTGCCTGGACTCGGGACAGGGGTCAGCCCCAGCATTTT.

The CDR3 loop is CASSGRAPKDTDTQYF. CDR3 coding DNA: TGTGCCAGTAGTGGGAGGGCCCCGAAGGACACAGATACGCAGTATTTT. The chain links TRBV19 to TRBJ2-3; 7 bases agree with TRBD2. Unmatched junction bases numbered 10, after V lost 5 bases and J lost 2 bases. The CDR3 sequence is 16 residues long. In germline, CDR1 is LNHDA, CDR2 SQIVND (reference sequence).

This sequence joins TRBV5-1 and TRBJ1-1; weak D call: TRBD1 (6 bases). V dropped 4 bases and J dropped 0 bases, with 13 bases sitting between them. CDR1 is SGHRS, CDR2 YFSETQ, per germline. The CDR3 runs to 15 residues. DNA of the CDR3: TGCGCCAGCAGCGCCTTACAGGGAATGAACACTGAAGCTTTCTTT. This encodes CASSALQGMNTEAFF.

The chain has TRBV5-1 and TRBJ2-5; TRBD1 might be the D (6 bases). Trimming took off 6 bases at V and 0 bases at J, with 12 bases between the two ends. There are 14 residues in the CDR3. CDR1 is SGHRS, CDR2 YFSETQ, per germline. The CDR3 bases are TGCGCCAGCAACCTGGGACAAAACCAAGAGACCCAGTACTTC. Translating it yields CASNLGQNQETQYF.

J is TRBJ2-7 and V is TRBV15; D call uncertain. The germline CDR1 and CDR2 sequences are LNHNV and YYDKDF (reference sequence). Trimming stripped 0 bases from V and 2 bases from J, with 5 bases between. CDR3 length: 13 residues. CDR3 region: CATSREPTYEQYF. The CDR3 nucleotides are TGTGCCACCAGCAGAGAGCCAACCTACGAGCAGTACTTC.

V is TRBV28 and J is TRBJ1-5; possible D gene TRBD1, 5 bases. The germline V and J ends were trimmed by 3 bases and 0 bases, with 15 bases remaining between them. Per germline, CDR1 MDHEN and CDR2 SYDVKM. CDR3 length: 17 amino acids. The CDR3 DNA sequence: TGTGCCAGCAGTTTGTATGGGGCCACATATAGCAATCAGCCCCAGCATTTT. Translating it yields CASSLYGATYSNQPQHF.

The chain joins TRBV5-1 to TRBJ2-5, with TRBD1 as a possible D gene (6 bases). The CDR3 is 13 amino acids. From germline, CDR1 is SGHRS and CDR2 YFSETQ. Trimming took 6 bases from V and 2 from J, leaving 11 bases between them. CDR3 residues: CASNRDIQETQYF. The CDR3 DNA follows: TGCGCCAGCAACAGGGACATACAAGAGACCCAGTACTTC.

Note on this clonotype: A far larger clone is one base from this, pointing to a likely read error. This chain connects TRBV7-2 to TRBJ2-4; D gene unclear. The J call is uncertain, as TRBJ1-2 better fits the DNA end. Germline-derived CDR1 and CDR2 are SGHTA and FQGNSA. The CDR3 has 16 amino acids. The CDR3 sequence: CASSLGTAGVLHGYTF. Written as DNA, the CDR3 is TGTGCCAGCAGCTTAGGAACCGCCGGGGTTCTCCATGGCTACACCTTC.

The chain has TRBV28 and TRBJ2-2, with 9 bases lining up with TRBD2. CDR3 size: 15 residues. Germline V gene data show CDR1 as MDHEN and CDR2 as SYDVKM. Germline trimming cut 5 bases from V and 4 bases from J; bases unmatched to any gene: 5. CDR3 DNA sequence: TGTGCCAGCAGTCCTGGGACTAGCATCACCGGGGAGCTGTTTTTT. Translation: CASSPGTSITGELFF. Together with reference TRBV28 and TRBJ2-2, the CDR3 gives the full variable domain: DVKVTQSSRYLVKRTGEKVFLECVQDMDHENMFWYRQDPGLGLRLIYFSYDVKMKEKGDIPEGYSVSREKKERFSLILESASTNQTSMYLCASSPGTSITGELFFGEGSRLTVL.

This clonotype was seen ten or more times. V usage is TRBV3-1 and J usage is TRBJ2-5, with TRBD2 as a possible D gene (6 bases). Trimming took off 0 bases at V and 1 base at J, with 12 bases between the two ends. The CDR3 consists of 16 residues. CDR1 is LGHDT and CDR2 is YNNKEL in the germline V gene (reference sequence). CDR3 nucleotide sequence: TGTGCCAGCAGCCAAGATGGCGGGAATGTCCAAGAGACCCAGTACTTC. Amino acids: CASSQDGGNVQETQYF.

This clonotype was recorded a few times. The chain is built from TRBV27 and TRBJ1-4; D gene uncertain. The CDR3 contains 14 residues. The ends were cut back, 6 bases at V and 6 bases at J, with 14 bases in the middle. Germline V CDR1 and CDR2: MNHEY, SMNVEV (reference sequence). For the CDR3, the DNA is TGTGCCAGCAGCCGACCCAAGGTGGATGAAAAACTGTTTTTT. Translated: CASSRPKVDEKLFF.

This clonotype appeared many times. This rearrangement joins TRBV12-3 or TRBV12-4 to TRBJ1-4; 9 bases map to TRBD1. With 5 bases clipped from V and 6 bases from J, the junction kept 4 bases outside the gene matches. This CDR3 has 14 residues. CDR3 DNA: TGTGCCAGCAGTCCCGGGACAGGGTATGAAAAACTGTTTTTT. It is translated as CASSPGTGYEKLFF.

This clonotype was picked up a small number of times. The chain couples TRBV30 to TRBJ1-2, with TRBD1 identical over 7 bases. Trimming cost V 4 bases and J 4 bases; bases outside gene matches: 3. This CDR3 comprises 12 residues. The germline gives CDR1 GTSNPN, CDR2 SVGIG (reference sequence). The chain's CDR3 is CAWTQGSYGYTF. Written as DNA, the CDR3 is TGTGCCTGGACACAGGGGAGCTATGGCTACACCTTC.

This clonotype was seen a few times. V and J are TRBV3-1 and TRBJ2-2; TRBD1 matches at 10 bases. J gave up 6 bases and V 4 bases, and 11 bases lay outside the gene matches. This CDR3 is 17 amino acids long. Per the germline V gene, CDR1 is LGHDT and CDR2 is YNNKEL (reference sequence). CDR3 amino acids: CASSPQDKGQGSGELFF. In nucleotides, the CDR3 is TGTGCCAGCAGCCCCCAAGATAAGGGACAGGGGTCCGGGGAGCTGTTTTTT.

In the case of this clonotype: At one boundary the junction diverges from the germline segment, which might be a read error. V gene TRBV12-3 or TRBV12-4 combines with J gene TRBJ2-2, with D perhaps matching TRBD1 or TRBD2 (6 bases each). The CDR3 is 13 amino acids. In DNA form, the CDR3 reads TGTGCCAGCAGGAGGGGGGACACCGGGGAGCTGTCTTTT. It is translated as CASRRGDTGELSF.

This clonotype came up a few times. The chain carries TRBV5-8 and TRBJ1-1; D is perhaps TRBD1 (6 bases). Trimming stripped 10 bases from V and 4 bases from J, with 14 bases between. From germline, CDR1 is SGHTS and CDR2 YDEGEE. The CDR3 has 12 residues. CDR3 coding DNA: TGTGCCGGGGGCGGCCCTATCACTGAAGCTTTCTTT. This encodes CAGGGPITEAFF.